This T cell receptor (beta chain) was captured in a study of beta chain features in type 1 diabetes. Sorting of CD4+ naive, central memory, regulatory and stem cell-like memory cells was performed via CD45RO/CCR7/CD25/CD127/CD95/CD27. Each of the sorted populations had a purity greater than 98%. Study-level findings and limits: Across patients, naive, central memory and Treg TCRB repertoires exhibited apparently greater similarity than was observed across healthy donors. VDJ junctions in type 1 diabetes patients carried more deletions and fewer insertions.

The study reverse transcribed the entire isolated RNA, so it sequenced expressed TCRB transcripts. Here immunoSEQ multiplex PCR was the method, and the copy in TCRdb shows in-frame clones only, minus some. The table lists about 330,000 clones, 9.5% to 11% of them singletons, with 0.015% in the top ten. The length of the CDR3 is 15 residues. Unmatched junction bases numbered 5, after V lost 4 bases and J lost 0 bases. Per the germline V gene, CDR1 is KGHSH and CDR2 is LQKENI. Of note for this clone: The target antigen is unknown.

The rearrangement joins TRBV18 to TRBJ1-1; TRBD1 agrees at 7 bases. The source of this sequence is a woman in her thirties in good health. The sequencing input was naive CD4+ T cells from blood. The CDR3 reads CASSLTGTVNTEAFF. DNA of the CDR3: TGTGCCAGCTCACTTACCGGGACAGTGAACACTGAAGCTTTCTTT.